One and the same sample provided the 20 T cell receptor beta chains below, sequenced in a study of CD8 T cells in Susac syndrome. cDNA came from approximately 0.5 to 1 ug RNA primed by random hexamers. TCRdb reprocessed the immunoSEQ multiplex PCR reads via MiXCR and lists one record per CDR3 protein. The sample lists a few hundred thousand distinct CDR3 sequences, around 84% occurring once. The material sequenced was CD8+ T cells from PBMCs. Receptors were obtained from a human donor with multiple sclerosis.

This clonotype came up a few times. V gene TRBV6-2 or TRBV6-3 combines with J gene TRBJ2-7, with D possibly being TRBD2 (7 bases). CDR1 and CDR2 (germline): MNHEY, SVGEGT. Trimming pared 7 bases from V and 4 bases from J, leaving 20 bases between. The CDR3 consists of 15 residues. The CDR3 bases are TGTGCCAGCAACAATAAGGCGGGGGCTTTATACGAGCAGTACTTC. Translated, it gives CASNNKAGALYEQYF.

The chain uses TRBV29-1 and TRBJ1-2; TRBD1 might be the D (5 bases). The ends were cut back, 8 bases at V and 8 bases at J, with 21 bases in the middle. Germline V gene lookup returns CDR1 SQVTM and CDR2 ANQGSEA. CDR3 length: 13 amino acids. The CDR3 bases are TGCAGCTTCCGAACTGGGGGGGGGAAAGGCTACACCTTC. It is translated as CSFRTGGGKGYTF. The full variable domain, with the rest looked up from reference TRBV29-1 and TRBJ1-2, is SAVISQKPSRDICQRGTSLTIQCQVDSQVTMMFWYRQQPGQSLTLIATANQGSEATYESGFVIDKFPISRPNLTFSTLTVSNMSPEDSSIYLCSFRTGGGKGYTFGSGTRLTVV.

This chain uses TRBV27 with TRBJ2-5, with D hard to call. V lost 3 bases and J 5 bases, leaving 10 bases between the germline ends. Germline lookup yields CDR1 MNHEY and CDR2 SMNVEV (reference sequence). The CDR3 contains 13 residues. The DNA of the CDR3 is TGTGCCAGCAGTTTGTCTCTAGAGGAGACCCAGTACTTC. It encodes CASSLSLEETQYF.

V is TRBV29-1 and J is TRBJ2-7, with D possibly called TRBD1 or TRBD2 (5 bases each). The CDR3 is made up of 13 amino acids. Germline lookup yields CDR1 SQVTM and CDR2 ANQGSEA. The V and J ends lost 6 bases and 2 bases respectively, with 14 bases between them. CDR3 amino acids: CSVAGTGTYEQYF. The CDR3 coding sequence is TGCAGCGTGGCCGGGACGGGGACCTACGAGCAGTACTTC.

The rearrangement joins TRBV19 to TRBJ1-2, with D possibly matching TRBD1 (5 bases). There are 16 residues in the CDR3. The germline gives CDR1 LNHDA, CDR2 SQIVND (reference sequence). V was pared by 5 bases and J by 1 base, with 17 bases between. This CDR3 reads CASSLLREFLNYGYTF. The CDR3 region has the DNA TGTGCCAGTAGTCTCCTCAGGGAATTCCTTAACTATGGCTACACCTTC.

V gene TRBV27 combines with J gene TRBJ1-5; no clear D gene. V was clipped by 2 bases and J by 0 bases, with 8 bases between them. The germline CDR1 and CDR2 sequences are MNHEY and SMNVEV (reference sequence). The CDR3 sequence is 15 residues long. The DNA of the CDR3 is TGTGCCAGCAGTTTAACGGAGGGTAGCAATCAGCCCCAGCATTTT. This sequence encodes CASSLTEGSNQPQHF.

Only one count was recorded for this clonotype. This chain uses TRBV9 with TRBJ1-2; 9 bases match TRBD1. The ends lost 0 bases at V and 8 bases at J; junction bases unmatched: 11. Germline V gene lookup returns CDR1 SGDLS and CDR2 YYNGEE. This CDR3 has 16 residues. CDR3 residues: CASSVDRTGAWRGYTF. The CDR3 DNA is TGTGCCAGCAGCGTAGATCGGACAGGGGCTTGGAGGGGCTACACCTTC.

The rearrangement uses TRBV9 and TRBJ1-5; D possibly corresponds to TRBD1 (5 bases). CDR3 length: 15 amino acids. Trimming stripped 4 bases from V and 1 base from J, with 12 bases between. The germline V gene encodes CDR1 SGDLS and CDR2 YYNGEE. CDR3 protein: CASSPSGRSNQPQHF. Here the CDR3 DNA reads TGTGCCAGCAGCCCATCAGGGCGCAGCAATCAGCCCCAGCATTTT.

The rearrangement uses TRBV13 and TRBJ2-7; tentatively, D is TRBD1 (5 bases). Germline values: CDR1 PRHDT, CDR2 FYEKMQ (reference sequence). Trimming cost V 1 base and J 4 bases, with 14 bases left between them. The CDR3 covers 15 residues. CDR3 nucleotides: TGTGCCAGCAGCTTAGCTCGGCAGGGCAAATACGAGCAGTACTTC. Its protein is CASSLARQGKYEQYF.

CDR3 amino acids: CSARVPGTGNTEAFF. Here the CDR3 DNA reads TGCAGTGCTAGAGTCCCCGGGACGGGGAACACTGAAGCTTTCTTT. V is TRBV20-1 and J is TRBJ1-1; perhaps TRBD1 as D (5 bases). The germline V gene encodes CDR1 DFQATT and CDR2 SNEGSKA (reference sequence). V gave up 1 base and J gave up 1 base, with 13 bases separating them. The CDR3 is made up of 15 amino acids.

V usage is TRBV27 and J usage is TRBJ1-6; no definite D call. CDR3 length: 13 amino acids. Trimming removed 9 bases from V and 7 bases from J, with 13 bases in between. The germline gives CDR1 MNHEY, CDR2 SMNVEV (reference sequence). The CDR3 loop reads CASTVGGNSPLHF. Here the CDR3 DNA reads TGTGCCAGTACGGTCGGAGGGAATTCACCCCTCCACTTT.

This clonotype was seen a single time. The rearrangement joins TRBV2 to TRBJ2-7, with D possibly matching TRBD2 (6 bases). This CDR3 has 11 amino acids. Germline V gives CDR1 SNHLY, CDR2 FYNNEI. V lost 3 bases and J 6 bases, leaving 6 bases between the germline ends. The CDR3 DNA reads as TGTGCCAGCAGTGAGGGACTCGAGCAGTACTTC. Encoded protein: CASSEGLEQYF.

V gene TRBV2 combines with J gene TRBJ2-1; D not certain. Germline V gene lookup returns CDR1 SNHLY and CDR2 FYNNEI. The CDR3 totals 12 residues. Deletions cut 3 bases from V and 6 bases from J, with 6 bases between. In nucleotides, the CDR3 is TGTGCCAGCAGTGACTTCCGCAATGAGCAGTTCTTC. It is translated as CASSDFRNEQFF.

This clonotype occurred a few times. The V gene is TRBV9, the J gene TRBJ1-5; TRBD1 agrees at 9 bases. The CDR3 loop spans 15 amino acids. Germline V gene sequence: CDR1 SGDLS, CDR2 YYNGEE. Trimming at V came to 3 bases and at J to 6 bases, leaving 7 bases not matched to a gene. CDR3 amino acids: CASSAWDRVGQPQHF. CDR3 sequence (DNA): TGTGCCAGCAGCGCCTGGGACAGGGTTGGTCAGCCCCAGCATTTT. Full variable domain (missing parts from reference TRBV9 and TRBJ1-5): DSGVTQTPKHLITATGQRVTLRCSPRSGDLSVYWYQQSLDQGLQFLIQYYNGEERAKGNILERFSAQQFPDLHSELNLSSLELGDSALYFCASSAWDRVGQPQHFGDGTRLSIL.

Here the CDR3 reads CASSGGQLEAFF. CDR3 DNA sequence: TGTGCCAGCAGCGGGGGACAGCTTGAAGCTTTCTTT. The V gene is TRBV9, the J gene TRBJ1-1; 7 positions agree with TRBD1. This CDR3 has 12 residues. The trim removed 3 bases at V and 7 bases at J, leaving 3 bases unmatched. Germline loops: CDR1 SGDLS, CDR2 YYNGEE.

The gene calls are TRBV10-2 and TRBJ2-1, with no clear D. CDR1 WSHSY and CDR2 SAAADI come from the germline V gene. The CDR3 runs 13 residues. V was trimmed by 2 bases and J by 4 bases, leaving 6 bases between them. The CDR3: CASSEVSYNEQFF. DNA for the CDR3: TGCGCCAGCAGTGAGGTCAGTTACAATGAGCAGTTCTTC.

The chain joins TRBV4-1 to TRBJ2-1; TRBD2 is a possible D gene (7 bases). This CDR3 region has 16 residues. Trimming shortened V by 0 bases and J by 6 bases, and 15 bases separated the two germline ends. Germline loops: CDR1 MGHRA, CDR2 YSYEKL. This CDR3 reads CASSQDRGAGVNEQFF. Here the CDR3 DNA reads TGCGCCAGCAGCCAAGATCGGGGGGCCGGGGTCAATGAGCAGTTCTTC.

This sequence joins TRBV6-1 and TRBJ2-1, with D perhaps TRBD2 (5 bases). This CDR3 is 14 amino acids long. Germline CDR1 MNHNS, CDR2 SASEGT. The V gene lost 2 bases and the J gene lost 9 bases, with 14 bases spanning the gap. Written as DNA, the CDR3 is TGTGCCAGCAGTGAAACGGGAAGCGTGACTGAGCAGTTCTTC. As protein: CASSETGSVTEQFF.

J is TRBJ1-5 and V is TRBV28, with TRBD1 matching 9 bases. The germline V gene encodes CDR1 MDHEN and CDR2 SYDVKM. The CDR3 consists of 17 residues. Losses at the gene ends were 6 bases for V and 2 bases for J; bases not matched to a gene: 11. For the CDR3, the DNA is TGTGCCAGCAGCGCCGGGACAGGGATTGCGGGCAATCAGCCCCAGCATTTT. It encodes CASSAGTGIAGNQPQHF.

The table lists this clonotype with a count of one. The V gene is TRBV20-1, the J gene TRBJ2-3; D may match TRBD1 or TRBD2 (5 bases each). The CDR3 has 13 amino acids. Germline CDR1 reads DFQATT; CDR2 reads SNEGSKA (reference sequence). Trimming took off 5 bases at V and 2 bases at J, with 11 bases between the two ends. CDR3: CSAGPGTTDTQYF. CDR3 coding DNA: TGCAGTGCTGGCCCCGGGACCACAGATACGCAGTATTTT.